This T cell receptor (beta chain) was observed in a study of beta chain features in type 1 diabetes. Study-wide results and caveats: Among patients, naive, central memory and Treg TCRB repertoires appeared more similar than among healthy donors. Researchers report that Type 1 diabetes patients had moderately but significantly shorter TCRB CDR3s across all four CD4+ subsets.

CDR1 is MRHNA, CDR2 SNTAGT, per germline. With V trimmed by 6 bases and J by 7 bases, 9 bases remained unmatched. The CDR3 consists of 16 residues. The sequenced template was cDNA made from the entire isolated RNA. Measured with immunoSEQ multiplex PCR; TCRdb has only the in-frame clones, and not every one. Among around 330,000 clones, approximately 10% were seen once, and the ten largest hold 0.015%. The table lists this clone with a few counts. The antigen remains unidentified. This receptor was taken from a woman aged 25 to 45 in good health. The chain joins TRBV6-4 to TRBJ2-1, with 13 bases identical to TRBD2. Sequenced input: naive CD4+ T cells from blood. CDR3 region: CASSTWTSGSINEQFF. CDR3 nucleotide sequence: TGTGCCAGCAGCACTTGGACTAGCGGGAGTATTAATGAGCAGTTCTTC.